This T cell receptor beta chain was found in a study of regulatory T cells in long-lasting Graves disease. Study observations and caveats: Favoring TRBV28, TRBJ1-2 and TRBJ2-5 was a feature seen in persistent disease.

This clonotype was recorded many times. Its antigen remains unidentified. Time point reported: newly diagnosed GD, antithyroid drugs for less than 3 months. TCR sequences were obtained from RNA taken from PBMCs. Libraries of TCR beta came from iRepertoire HTBI primers plus Arm-PCR of CDR3 regions. One entry per CDR3 protein, called by TCRdb with MiXCR from the multiplex PCR reads. The profile shows roughly 520,000 distinct CDR3 sequences, around 12% of them singletons. This CDR3 is built from 14 residues. V dropped 5 bases and J dropped 7 bases, with 15 bases sitting between them. Germline assignment: CDR1 MNHEY and CDR2 SMNVEV (reference sequence). The sample also formed part of further work on T cells in Graves' hyperthyroidism and ophthalmopathy. That report adds: Newly diagnosed hyperthyroidism patients aged 18 to 65 years had disease lasting under 2 months. RT-PCR in the first round (using the HTBI primer set) targeted the TCR CDR3.

This sequence was found in a young woman with Graves disease. This chain joins TRBV27 and TRBJ1-5, with a possible D match to TRBD1 (5 bases). The material was peripheral blood mononuclear cells (PBMCs), obtained at new diagnosis, from a patient treated with antithyroid drugs. The CDR3: CASSTLNRGQPQHF. Written as DNA, the CDR3 is TGTGCCAGCAGTACCCTTAATCGGGGCCAGCCCCAGCATTTT.